Listed here are 4 T cell receptor beta chains from one sample, sequenced in a study of cytomegalovirus exposure and HLA in healthy donors. The PCR had 60 Vbeta and 13 Jbeta primers. The protocol was immunoSEQ multiplex PCR, while the TCRdb copy is restricted to in-frame clones and leaves out a portion. Here the sample spans 130,000 or so clones, roughly four fifths being singletons. Sequencing input: PBMCs. These receptors all come from a man aged 18-30 years in good health and CMV-seropositive.

This clone was detected only once. This CDR3 is also generated by other DNA sequences in the sample. The chain uses TRBV18 and TRBJ1-1; D remains unclear. The CDR3 loop spans 13 amino acids. CDR1 and CDR2 (germline): KGHSH, LQKENI. With 2 bases removed from V and 1 base from J, the gap between germline ends came to 5 bases. The CDR3 loop reads CASSPAGNTEAFF. CDR3 coding DNA: TGTGCCAGCTCACCAGCGGGGAACACTGAAGCTTTCTTT.

The rearrangement joins TRBV5-1 to TRBJ1-1, with unresolved D. The CDR3 is made up of 15 amino acids. V was clipped by 0 bases and J by 5 bases, with 14 bases between them. Germline CDR1 and CDR2: SGHRS and YFSETQ. The CDR3 DNA sequence: TGCGCCAGCAGCTTGGTAGTGGCGGTAATAACTGAAGCTTTCTTT. Protein product: CASSLVVAVITEAFF.

A remark on this clone: Sequence at one end of the junction differs from germline and may be a read error. This chain connects TRBV7-9 to TRBJ2-5, with TRBD2 matching 9 bases. The germline V gene has CDR1 SEHNR and CDR2 FQNEAQ (reference sequence). CDR3 length: 15 residues. The CDR3 bases are TGTTCCAGCAGCTTAGTCAGCGGGAGGCAAGAGACCCAGTACTTC. Protein sequence: CSSSLVSGRQETQYF.

The chain employs TRBV2 and TRBJ2-1; D is perhaps TRBD2 (6 bases). V was cut by 6 bases and J by 10 bases, with 13 bases left in between. Germline lookup yields CDR1 SNHLY and CDR2 FYNNEI. CDR3 length equals 12 residues. The CDR3: CASRREREEQFF. CDR3 nucleotides: TGTGCCAGCAGGCGGGAAAGGGAGGAGCAGTTCTTC. The full variable domain, its missing parts supplied by reference TRBV2 and TRBJ2-1, is EPEVTQTPSHQVTQMGQEVILRCVPISNHLYFYWYRQILGQKVEFLVSFYNNEISEKSEIFDDQFSVERPDGSNFTLKIRSTKLEDSAMYFCASRREREEQFFGPGTRLTVL.